Below, 17 T cell receptor beta chains from the same sample are listed, as sequenced in a study of shared clonotypes between healthy human individuals. Repertoires were generated with immunoSEQ multiplex PCR, while TCRdb's copy carries only in-frame clones and drops some. This sample has 450,000 to 500,000 clones, with about 72% found just once. Input material: PBMCs. The receptors here all came from a woman aged 40 to 50 in good health. Some clones in this sample may be carry-over from other donors' samples.

This rearrangement joins TRBV28 to TRBJ2-5; TRBD2 aligns across 12 bases. This CDR3 has 14 amino acids. Germline CDR1 MDHEN, CDR2 SYDVKM. The V segment lost 5 bases and the J segment 5 bases; nucleotides outside the gene matches: 3. CDR3 sequence (DNA): TGTGCCAGCAGTAGGACTAGCGGGATCGAGACCCAGTACTTC. Translating it yields CASSRTSGIETQYF.

This chain uses TRBV7-9 with TRBJ2-3, with D possibly being TRBD1 (5 bases). CDR1 and CDR2 (germline): SEHNR, FQNEAQ (reference sequence). This CDR3 comprises 16 residues. V lost 5 bases, J lost 0 bases, and 15 bases lay in between. In DNA, the CDR3 is TGTGCCAGCAGCCGACAGACGATTACTAGCACAGATACGCAGTATTTT. This translates into CASSRQTITSTDTQYF.

The chain is built from TRBV7-9 and TRBJ2-5; the D is unclear. CDR3 size: 15 residues. V was shortened by 2 bases and J by 1 base, with 11 bases between the two germline ends. Germline V gene sequence: CDR1 SEHNR, CDR2 FQNEAQ (reference sequence). The CDR3 coding sequence is TGTGCCAGCAGCTTAATCGGGCGTTTCCAAGAGACCCAGTACTTC. Its translation: CASSLIGRFQETQYF.

This chain links TRBV15 with TRBJ1-2; tentative D call: TRBD1 (5 bases). Per germline, CDR1 LNHNV and CDR2 YYDKDF (reference sequence). The CDR3 is 14 amino acids. Between the trimmed V and J ends, which lost 2 bases and 8 bases, there was a span of 15 bases. DNA of the CDR3: TGTGCCACCAGCAGACCCCGGGACTCCAACGGCTACACCTTC. Its translation: CATSRPRDSNGYTF.

The V call is TRBV9, the J call TRBJ2-2; 7 nucleotides agree with TRBD2. CDR1 and CDR2 from the germline V gene are SGDLS and YYNGEE. The CDR3 consists of 16 residues. J gave up 4 bases and V 3 bases, and 9 bases lay outside the gene matches. The CDR3 loop reads CASSDQREGPTGELFF. As DNA, the CDR3 is TGTGCCAGCAGCGACCAGAGGGAGGGTCCCACCGGGGAGCTGTTTTTT.

This chain links TRBV9 with TRBJ1-2; D gene unclear. The CDR3 extends over 12 amino acids. Trimming took off 4 bases at V and 1 base at J, with 5 bases between the two ends. Germline CDR1 reads SGDLS; CDR2 reads YYNGEE. CDR3 residues: CASSSNNYGYTF. The CDR3 bases are TGTGCCAGCAGCTCCAATAACTATGGCTACACCTTC.

The chain recombines TRBV27 with TRBJ1-4; TRBD1 might be the D (6 bases). Germline values: CDR1 MNHEY, CDR2 SMNVEV (reference sequence). The ends were cut back, 4 bases at V and 3 bases at J, with 6 bases in the middle. The length of the CDR3 is 13 residues. The CDR3 DNA reads TGTGCCAGCAGTTACAGGGCTAATGAAAAACTGTTTTTT. It yields the protein CASSYRANEKLFF. Complete variable domain (other parts from reference TRBV27 and TRBJ1-4): EAQVTQNPRYLITVTGKKLTVTCSQNMNHEYMSWYRQDPGLGLRQIYYSMNVEVTDKGDVPEGYKVSRKEKRNFPLILESPSPNQTSLYFCASSYRANEKLFFGSGTQLSVL.

The DNA of the CDR3 is TGTGCCAGCAGTTTCGAGCGGGGCACCGGGGAGCTGTTTTTT. It specifies CASSFERGTGELFF. The chain employs TRBV11-2 and TRBJ2-2, with 7 bases fitting TRBD2. Per germline, CDR1 SGHAT and CDR2 FQNNGV. J lost 4 bases, V lost 6 bases, and 5 bases had no gene match. The CDR3 covers 14 residues. The full variable domain, its missing parts supplied by reference TRBV11-2 and TRBJ2-2, is EAGVAQSPRYKIIEKRQSVAFWCNPISGHATLYWYQQILGQGPKLLIQFQNNGVVDDSQLPKDRFSAERLKGVDSTLKIQPAKLEDSAVYLCASSFERGTGELFFGEGSRLTVL.

The chain uses TRBV4-1 and TRBJ2-1; D is perhaps TRBD2 (5 bases). The CDR3 runs 12 residues. The V gene lost 3 bases and the J gene lost 15 bases, with 15 bases spanning the gap. Germline CDR1 is MGHRA and CDR2 is YSYEKL. Written as DNA, the CDR3 is TGCGCCAGCAGCCAGCTCGGGGTAGGGCGGTTCTTC. It is translated as CASSQLGVGRFF.

This clone has just a few counts. The V and J genes are TRBV5-6 and TRBJ2-1; D is ambiguous. Between the trimmed V and J ends, which lost 0 bases and 3 bases, there was a span of 10 bases. The germline V gene has CDR1 SGHDT and CDR2 YYEEEE. The CDR3 consists of 15 residues. CDR3 in DNA: TGTGCCAGCAGCTTGGGATTGGGCGGCTACAATGAGCAGTTCTTC. Protein sequence: CASSLGLGGYNEQFF.

The V and J genes are TRBV7-9 and TRBJ2-5; 10 nucleotides match TRBD2. Near its end, the DNA agrees better with TRBJ2-7, so the J call may be wrong. Germline CDR1 and CDR2: SEHNR and FQNEAQ (reference sequence). The CDR3 contains 13 residues. CDR3: CASTVAGGTEQYF. The CDR3, as DNA: TGTGCCAGCACCGTAGCGGGAGGAACCGAGCAGTACTTC.

Written as DNA, the CDR3 is TGTGCCAGCAGCGGGGGGAGACTAGCCGGCTCCTACAATGAGCAGTTCTTC. Translating gives CASSGGRLAGSYNEQFF. V is TRBV9 and J is TRBJ2-1; 7 nucleotides agree with TRBD2. Per the germline V gene, CDR1 is SGDLS and CDR2 is YYNGEE. The CDR3 is 17 residues long. Trimming at V came to 3 bases and at J to 0 bases, leaving 9 bases not matched to a gene.

The genes are TRBV6-5 and TRBJ2-7; TRBD1 might be the D (6 bases). Trimming pared 4 bases from V and 3 bases from J, leaving 13 bases between. This CDR3 is 14 amino acids long. Germline CDR1 reads MNHEY; CDR2 reads SVGAGI. CDR3 sequence reads: CASSSRTVNYEQYF. The CDR3 DNA reads TGTGCCAGCAGTTCCCGGACAGTTAACTACGAGCAGTACTTC.

There are a few counts of this clone. The chain joins TRBV5-6 to TRBJ1-1; D gene uncertain. V was shortened by 0 bases and J by 3 bases, with 6 bases between the two germline ends. This CDR3 is 13 amino acids long. Germline V gene data show CDR1 as SGHDT and CDR2 as YYEEEE. CDR3 sequence: CASSLVGDTEAFF. The CDR3 nucleotides read TGTGCCAGCAGCTTGGTGGGTGACACTGAAGCTTTCTTT.

Turning to this clone: Its ends do not fully match the called genes, so a read error is possible. The CDR3 region is CASSPRESSYEQYF. In DNA, the CDR3 is TGTGCTAGCAGCCCCAGGGAGAGCTCCTACGAGCAGTACTTC. The J gene is TRBJ2-7, the V gene TRBV7-7; D tentatively reads TRBD1 or TRBD2 (5 bases each). CDR3 length equals 14 residues. The V gene's germline CDR1 is SSHAT and CDR2 FNYEAQ (reference sequence).

The chain recombines TRBV11-2 with TRBJ2-7; unclear D gene. The germline V and J ends were trimmed by 1 base and 3 bases, with 10 bases remaining between them. This CDR3 is 14 amino acids long. Germline values: CDR1 SGHAT, CDR2 FQNNGV. The CDR3 coding sequence is TGTGCCAGCAGCTTAGGCTCTCTAGTCTACGAGCAGTACTTC. Amino acids: CASSLGSLVYEQYF.

V and J are TRBV7-2 and TRBJ2-5, with TRBD2 as a possible D gene (6 bases). V lost 0 bases and J lost 5, with 10 bases in between. The length of the CDR3 is 14 residues. Germline CDR1 and CDR2: SGHTA and FQGNSA. The CDR3 sequence: CASSLAPGRETQYF. CDR3 nucleotide sequence: TGTGCCAGCAGCTTAGCGCCAGGGAGGGAGACCCAGTACTTC.